The 9 T cell receptor beta chains in this list originate from one sample, sequenced in a study of blood T cell repertoires in COVID-19. TCRdb's copy holds only in-frame clones and misses some; the assay was immunoSEQ multiplex PCR. Altogether roughly 72,000 clones are present, almost 90% being singletons, with the ten largest covering about 2.7%. Sequenced input: peripheral blood. The receptors were sampled from a human donor in a cohort sampled during active COVID-19.

A note on this clone: This same CDR3 is encoded by further DNA sequences in the sample. The chain employs TRBV13 and TRBJ2-3, with 11 nucleotides matching TRBD2. This CDR3 is 16 amino acids long. The germline V gene encodes CDR1 PRHDT and CDR2 FYEKMQ (reference sequence). J was trimmed by 0 bases and V by 3 bases; bases with no gene match: 2. Here the CDR3 DNA reads TGTGCCAGCAGCTTGGCTAGCGGGGGGAGCACAGATACGCAGTATTTT. This translates into CASSLASGGSTDTQYF.

The chain links TRBV4-1 to TRBJ2-3, with 11 bases fitting TRBD2. The J segment lost 0 bases and the V segment lost 4 bases, leaving 3 bases of the junction unmatched. Looked up from germline, CDR1 is MGHRA and CDR2 is YSYEKL. The CDR3 loop spans 16 amino acids. The CDR3 DNA reads TGCGCCAGCAGCCCCGGGACTAGCGGCAGCACAGATACGCAGTATTTT. This translates into CASSPGTSGSTDTQYF.

The V gene is TRBV27, the J gene TRBJ2-1; D is perhaps TRBD2 (6 bases). CDR3 size: 14 residues. The V and J ends lost 5 bases and 6 bases respectively, with 14 bases between them. Germline loops: CDR1 MNHEY, CDR2 SMNVEV (reference sequence). The CDR3 bases are TGTGCCAGCAGTAGGTGGGAGGAGGCCAATGAGCAGTTCTTC. Residues: CASSRWEEANEQFF.

This sequence joins TRBV6-4 and TRBJ1-5; tentatively, D is TRBD1 (5 bases). The CDR3 sequence is 16 residues long. The germline V gene encodes CDR1 MRHNA and CDR2 SNTAGT. Between the trimmed V and J ends, which lost 7 bases and 0 bases, there was a span of 16 bases. The DNA for the CDR3 is TGTGCCAGCAAGCCCACAGGCAATTATAGCAATCAGCCCCAGCATTTT. Its translation: CASKPTGNYSNQPQHF.

This chain links TRBV28 with TRBJ2-7, with D tentatively TRBD2 (5 bases). This CDR3 comprises 13 residues. Between the trimmed V and J ends, which lost 5 bases and 6 bases, there was a span of 14 bases. Germline CDR1 MDHEN, CDR2 SYDVKM. The CDR3 nucleotides are TGTGCCAGCAGTCCGCTAGCCCCCGGCGAGCAGTACTTC. Residues: CASSPLAPGEQYF.

Written as DNA, the CDR3 is TGTGCCAGCAGTTATTCTCCGAGCTCCTATAATTCACCCCTCCACTTT. Its protein is CASSYSPSSYNSPLHF. The chain links TRBV6-6 to TRBJ1-6; D is ambiguous. This CDR3 has 16 amino acids. Trimming removed 3 bases from V and 0 bases from J, with 9 bases in between. Germline V gives CDR1 MNHNY, CDR2 SVGAGI (reference sequence).

This chain links TRBV7-3 with TRBJ2-3; D may be TRBD2 (5 bases). This CDR3 has 15 residues. The ends were cut back, 7 bases at V and 2 bases at J, with 16 bases in the middle. CDR1 is SGHTA and CDR2 is FQGTGA in the germline V gene. CDR3 amino acids: CASTPGGGPTDTQYF. The CDR3 DNA sequence: TGTGCCAGCACCCCGGGTGGCGGGCCCACAGATACGCAGTATTTT. Looking up the rest from reference TRBV7-3 and TRBJ2-3 gives the full variable domain: GAGVSQTPSNKVTEKGKYVELRCDPISGHTALYWYRQSLGQGPEFLIYFQGTGAADDSGLPNDRFFAVRPEGSVSTLKIQRTERGDSAVYLCASTPGGGPTDTQYFGPGTRLTVL.

The gene calls are TRBV29-1 and TRBJ1-2; 7 bases are a match to TRBD1. CDR1 SQVTM and CDR2 ANQGSEA come from the germline V gene. Losses at the gene ends were 3 bases for V and 8 bases for J; bases not matched to a gene: 9. This CDR3 is built from 13 residues. CDR3 sequence: CSVDATGLEGYTF. The CDR3 DNA sequence: TGCAGCGTTGACGCGACAGGGTTGGAGGGCTACACCTTC.

The CDR3 reads CASSLDRRRTNYGYTF. For the CDR3, the DNA is TGTGCCAGTAGTCTCGATCGACGGAGGACTAACTATGGCTACACCTTC. This chain links TRBV19 with TRBJ1-2; D ambiguous. In germline, CDR1 is LNHDA, CDR2 SQIVND (reference sequence). Trimming removed 5 bases from V and 0 bases from J, with 16 bases in between. The CDR3 consists of 16 residues.